This T cell receptor beta chain was captured in a study of spatial heterogeneity in lung cancer. Study observations and caveats: Ubiquitous, expanded tumor-derived TCRs were more frequently observed in blood at resection than at follow-up.

Trimming left V 0 bases short and J 4 bases short, with 18 bases between. CDR3 length: 17 amino acids. Germline assignment: CDR1 SGHAT and CDR2 FQDESV (reference sequence). This clonotype was observed a few times. Its target is unknown. TCRdb reprocessed the 5' RACE reads with MiXCR, giving one entry per CDR3 protein. The data contain some 35,000 distinct CDR3 sequences, 6% to 9.5% of them singletons. Time point meaning: blood at routine non-recurrence follow-up after resection. The receptor was isolated from a male donor with early-stage non-small cell lung cancer. The rearrangement joins TRBV11-1 to TRBJ1-1; D unclear. The sample was PBMCs, taken at follow-up. CDR3 in amino acids: CASSLAPLKGDTTEAFF. DNA of the CDR3: TGTGCCAGCAGCTTAGCTCCGCTAAAGGGTGATACCACTGAAGCTTTCTTT.